The 30 T cell receptor beta chains reported below all come from one sample, sequenced in a study of a mutant IDH1 vaccine in newly diagnosed glioma. Indicated time point: baseline, week 1 (first vaccination visit). The treatment was: pre-vaccination baseline after standard-of-care therapy. Using immunoSEQ multiplex PCR, the repertoire was profiled, and TCRdb retains in-frame clones only, with some absent. Of 90,000 to 100,000 clones in the sample, around nine tenths were seen once. The sequencing used PBMCs, collected from a glioma patient treated with radiotherapy, temozolomide or both. The source is a woman aged 50 to 65 with glioma.

V gene TRBV4-1 combines with J gene TRBJ2-1; D might be TRBD2 (6 bases). The germline V gene encodes CDR1 MGHRA and CDR2 YSYEKL. The CDR3 is 15 residues long. The V end lost 4 bases, the J end lost 8 bases, and 18 bases lay between the germline ends. In DNA, the CDR3 is TGCGCCAGCAGCCCGATAGCGGCGGCTGGCGATGAGCAGTTCTTC. Amino acid sequence: CASSPIAAAGDEQFF.

The rearrangement uses TRBV6-5 and TRBJ1-6; tentatively, D is TRBD1 (5 bases). The germline V and J ends were trimmed by 6 bases and 0 bases, with 9 bases remaining between them. CDR3 length: 15 amino acids. In germline, CDR1 is MNHEY, CDR2 SVGAGI. CDR3 nucleotide sequence: TGTGCCAGCAGCCTCGACAGCTCCTATAATTCACCCCTCCACTTT. Translating gives CASSLDSSYNSPLHF.

This chain joins TRBV9 and TRBJ2-2; D ambiguous. Germline V CDR1 and CDR2: SGDLS, YYNGEE. V lost 0 bases to trimming and J lost 6 bases, with 6 bases between them. This CDR3 is built from 13 residues. Written as DNA, the CDR3 is TGTGCCAGCAGCGTAGGAGGCTCCGGGGAGCTGTTTTTT. This codes for CASSVGGSGELFF.

The rearrangement uses TRBV18 and TRBJ1-1, with 7 bases identical to TRBD1. The ends lost 1 base at V and 0 bases at J; junction bases unmatched: 8. The germline CDR1 and CDR2 sequences are KGHSH and LQKENI. The CDR3 is 17 residues long. The CDR3 is CASSPLQGGSVNTEAFF. The CDR3 nucleotides are TGTGCCAGCTCACCACTCCAGGGGGGGTCTGTGAACACTGAAGCTTTCTTT.

Turning to this clone: Other nucleotide sequences in the sample specify the same CDR3. This chain links TRBV5-1 with TRBJ2-3; the D call may be TRBD1 or TRBD2 (5 bases each). Trimming pared 0 bases from V and 0 bases from J, leaving 14 bases between. This CDR3 has 17 amino acids. Germline V lookup: CDR1 SGHRS, CDR2 YFSETQ. The CDR3 loop is CASSLEKGRTSTDTQYF. The CDR3 nucleotides read TGCGCCAGCAGCTTGGAGAAGGGGCGGACTAGCACAGATACGCAGTATTTT.

The rearrangement uses TRBV14 and TRBJ1-1; D perhaps matches TRBD1 (5 bases). Germline CDR1 SGHDN, CDR2 FVKESK. Between the trimmed V and J ends, which lost 0 bases and 0 bases, there was a span of 11 bases. The CDR3 is 16 residues long. CDR3 amino acids: CASSQDGGTMNTEAFF. As DNA, the CDR3 is TGTGCCAGCAGCCAAGATGGGGGGACCATGAACACTGAAGCTTTCTTT.

The CDR3 region is CAWSPGLASETQYF. CDR3 bases: TGTGCCTGGAGCCCGGGACTAGCCTCAGAGACCCAGTACTTC. The chain links TRBV30 to TRBJ2-5, with 9 bases matching TRBD2. The CDR3 is 14 amino acids. V dropped 3 bases and J dropped 4; count of bases not matched to a gene: 6. The V gene's germline CDR1 is GTSNPN and CDR2 SVGIG (reference sequence).

The chain uses TRBV11-2 and TRBJ2-7; D ambiguous. The CDR3 is 17 amino acids. Germline V gene sequence: CDR1 SGHAT, CDR2 FQNNGV. Trimming pared 1 base from V and 4 bases from J, leaving 20 bases between. The CDR3 is CASSLASRHNFVYEQYF. CDR3 sequence (DNA): TGTGCCAGCAGCTTAGCGTCCCGACATAATTTTGTATACGAGCAGTACTTC.

The DNA of the CDR3 is TGTGCCAGCAGCCAATCCGGACAGGCCAATCAGCCCCAGCATTTT. It is translated as CASSQSGQANQPQHF. The rearrangement links TRBV16 to TRBJ1-5; TRBD1 matches at 7 bases. Trimming took 0 bases from V and 3 from J; bases not matched to a gene: 2. Germline CDR1 reads KGHSY; CDR2 reads FQNENV. This CDR3 region has 15 residues.

This rearrangement joins TRBV11-2 to TRBJ2-7, with TRBD1 matching over 9 bases. The ends lost 5 bases at V and 5 bases at J; junction bases unmatched: 10. CDR3 length: 15 amino acids. The germline V gene has CDR1 SGHAT and CDR2 FQNNGV. In DNA form, the CDR3 reads TGTGCCAGCAGCACGCTCCGGGACAGGGATAACGAGCAGTACTTC. This gives the protein CASSTLRDRDNEQYF.

The chain joins TRBV6-5 to TRBJ2-7; possible D gene TRBD1, 6 bases. Germline-derived CDR1 and CDR2 are MNHEY and SVGAGI. The germline V and J ends were trimmed by 6 bases and 3 bases, with 15 bases remaining between them. The CDR3 loop spans 14 amino acids. The DNA for the CDR3 is TGTGCCAGCAGCCAACAGGGCTTGGGCTACGAGCAGTACTTC. It codes for CASSQQGLGYEQYF.

The chain couples TRBV2 to TRBJ2-7, with unresolved D. Germline CDR1 and CDR2: SNHLY and FYNNEI. The V end lost 7 bases, the J end lost 2 bases, and 12 bases lay between the germline ends. This CDR3 is built from 13 residues. The CDR3 region is CASNAVAAYEQYF. The CDR3 nucleotides read TGTGCCAGCAATGCCGTGGCAGCCTACGAGCAGTACTTC.

The chain is built from TRBV10-1 and TRBJ1-1; 12 bases match TRBD1. The CDR3 sequence is 16 residues long. Trimming removed 10 bases from V and 0 bases from J; junction bases left unmatched: 9. Germline CDR1 reads WNHNN; CDR2 reads SYGVQD (reference sequence). CDR3 sequence: CATPPGQGALNTEAFF. In nucleotides, the CDR3 is TGCGCCACCCCTCCGGGACAGGGGGCCTTGAACACTGAAGCTTTCTTT.

V gene TRBV18 combines with J gene TRBJ2-3; 7 nucleotides line up with TRBD2. Germline lookup yields CDR1 KGHSH and CDR2 LQKENI. This CDR3 has 13 residues. Losses at the gene ends were 3 bases for V and 5 bases for J; bases not matched to a gene: 2. The CDR3 nucleotides read TGTGCCAGCTCACCGGGACTAAAAGATACGCAGTATTTT. Translation: CASSPGLKDTQYF.

This rearrangement joins TRBV30 to TRBJ2-7; D is undetermined. This CDR3 region has 14 residues. Trimming shortened V by 2 bases and J by 0 bases, and 11 bases separated the two germline ends. CDR1 and CDR2 from the germline V gene are GTSNPN and SVGIG (reference sequence). Written as DNA, the CDR3 is TGTGCCTGGAGTAGCCACATAAGCTCCTACGAGCAGTACTTC. Amino acids: CAWSSHISSYEQYF.

The chain uses TRBV4-1 and TRBJ2-2, with no clear D. Germline V gene data show CDR1 as MGHRA and CDR2 as YSYEKL. Trimming pared 2 bases from V and 7 bases from J, leaving 11 bases between. The CDR3 is made up of 14 amino acids. The CDR3 reads CASSQPLSDGELFF. For the CDR3, the DNA is TGCGCCAGCAGCCAACCCTTGAGCGACGGGGAGCTGTTTTTT.

V is TRBV11-2 and J is TRBJ2-3; TRBD1 matches at 7 bases. V lost 5 bases to trimming and J lost 0 bases; unmatched junction nucleotides: 5. The CDR3 is 15 amino acids. Germline V gives CDR1 SGHAT, CDR2 FQNNGV. Here the CDR3 reads CASSAGTASTDTQYF. CDR3 DNA sequence: TGTGCCAGCAGCGCTGGGACAGCTAGCACAGATACGCAGTATTTT.

J is TRBJ2-7 and V is TRBV5-5; D may be TRBD1 (6 bases). This CDR3 has 15 residues. Looked up from germline, CDR1 is SGHKS and CDR2 is YYEKEE (reference sequence). Trimming removed 2 bases from V and 1 base from J, with 13 bases in between. The CDR3 DNA sequence: TGTGCCAGCAGCTTCCGGGACAATTGGTCCTACGAGCAGTACTTC. Its translation: CASSFRDNWSYEQYF.

As DNA, the CDR3 is TGTGCCAGTAGTATTGGGCCCAGGGGAGATCAGCCCCAGCATTTT. Translation gives CASSIGPRGDQPQHF. The chain employs TRBV19 and TRBJ1-5, with a weak D call TRBD1 (6 bases). Trimming left V 3 bases short and J 5 bases short, with 14 bases between. The CDR3 is made up of 15 amino acids. Germline CDR1 and CDR2: LNHDA and SQIVND (reference sequence). The full variable domain, completed using reference TRBV19 and TRBJ1-5, is DGGITQSPKYLFRKEGQNVTLSCEQNLNHDAMYWYRQDPGQGLRLIYYSQIVNDFQKGDIAEGYSVSREKKESFPLTVTSAQKNPTAFYLCASSIGPRGDQPQHFGDGTRLSIL.

Concerning this clone: The same CDR3 arises from other DNA sequences in this sample as well. V is TRBV4-1 and J is TRBJ2-7; 7 bases map to TRBD2. The germline CDR1 and CDR2 sequences are MGHRA and YSYEKL. The CDR3 length is 15 residues. The ends lost 1 base at V and 0 bases at J; junction bases unmatched: 3. The CDR3 spells CASSQGLAVSYEQYF. CDR3 bases: TGCGCCAGCAGCCAAGGTCTAGCGGTCTCCTACGAGCAGTACTTC.

This sequence joins TRBV19 and TRBJ2-5; TRBD2 agrees at 13 bases. Trimming removed 5 bases from V and 5 bases from J; junction bases left unmatched: 11. This CDR3 region has 17 residues. Germline loops: CDR1 LNHDA, CDR2 SQIVND (reference sequence). This CDR3 reads CASSRGLAGVGGETQYF. CDR3 in DNA: TGTGCCAGTAGTCGTGGACTAGCGGGAGTTGGGGGCGAGACCCAGTACTTC.

The rearrangement uses TRBV5-4 and TRBJ2-1; 10 bases are shared with TRBD2. The CDR3 has 16 residues. Germline trimming cut 1 base from V and 9 bases from J; bases unmatched to any gene: 10. Germline V gene sequence: CDR1 SGHNT, CDR2 YYREEE (reference sequence). The CDR3: CASSLPLAGPGSEQFF. The DNA of the CDR3 is TGTGCCAGCAGCTTGCCACTAGCGGGACCAGGGAGTGAGCAGTTCTTC. Supplemented by reference TRBV5-4 and TRBJ2-1, the full variable domain reads ETGVTQSPTHLIKTRGQQVTLRCSSQSGHNTVSWYQQALGQGPQFIFQYYREEENGRGNFPPRFSGLQFPNYSSELNVNALELDDSALYLCASSLPLAGPGSEQFFGPGTRLTVL.

The chain recombines TRBV2 with TRBJ1-3; 7 bases line up with TRBD1. This CDR3 is 15 amino acids long. CDR1 and CDR2 from the germline V gene are SNHLY and FYNNEI. The trim removed 5 bases at V and 1 base at J, leaving 5 bases unmatched. CDR3 in DNA: TGTGCCAGCAGTTTCGACAGGGCTTCTGGAAACACCATATATTTT. This gives the protein CASSFDRASGNTIYF.

This clone was counted a single time. CDR3 sequence reads: CASSDPTDTQYF. CDR3 nucleotides: TGTGCCAGCTCCGATCCGACAGATACGCAGTATTTT. The rearrangement joins TRBV10-3 to TRBJ2-3, with unresolved D. Germline lookup yields CDR1 ENHRY and CDR2 SYGVKD. The CDR3 sequence is 12 residues long. V was cut by 10 bases and J by 3 bases, with 11 bases left in between.

This rearrangement joins TRBV18 to TRBJ1-5; D remains ambiguous. With 3 bases removed from V and 1 base from J, the gap between germline ends came to 13 bases. The CDR3 sequence is 16 residues long. CDR1 is KGHSH, CDR2 LQKENI, per germline. The CDR3 DNA sequence: TGTGCCAGCTCACCGGTGGGAGGAGAAAGCAATCAGCCCCAGCATTTT. Protein sequence: CASSPVGGESNQPQHF. Full variable domain (missing parts from reference TRBV18 and TRBJ1-5): NAGVMQNPRHLVRRRGQEARLRCSPMKGHSHVYWYRQLPEEGLKFMVYLQKENIIDESGMPKERFSAEFPKEGPSILRIQQVVRGDSAAYFCASSPVGGESNQPQHFGDGTRLSIL.

This chain joins TRBV4-1 and TRBJ1-2; D gene ambiguous. The CDR3 loop spans 14 amino acids. Deletions cut 0 bases from V and 5 bases from J, with 10 bases between. Germline assignment: CDR1 MGHRA and CDR2 YSYEKL. CDR3 amino acids: CASSQELRVYGYTF. The CDR3 DNA follows: TGCGCCAGCAGCCAAGAGCTCCGGGTTTATGGCTACACCTTC.

CDR3 loop: CASSLRGRDTEAFF. For the CDR3, the DNA is TGTGCCAGTAGTTTAAGGGGGCGCGACACTGAAGCTTTCTTT. This chain uses TRBV19 with TRBJ1-1, with 7 bases fitting TRBD1. The germline V gene encodes CDR1 LNHDA and CDR2 SQIVND (reference sequence). The CDR3 runs 14 residues. Trimming removed 5 bases from V and 3 bases from J; junction bases left unmatched: 6.

The rearrangement uses TRBV4-1 and TRBJ1-5; a weak D match, TRBD1 (5 bases). The V and J ends lost 4 bases and 3 bases respectively, with 16 bases between them. This CDR3 contains 16 residues. From germline, CDR1 is MGHRA and CDR2 YSYEKL. In DNA, the CDR3 is TGCGCCAGCAGCCCGACAGCCCGCTCGTTCAATCAGCCCCAGCATTTT. This encodes CASSPTARSFNQPQHF.

The chain is built from TRBV28 and TRBJ1-5, with 7 bases identical to TRBD1. With 10 bases clipped from V and 4 bases from J, the junction kept 13 bases outside the gene matches. Germline lookup yields CDR1 MDHEN and CDR2 SYDVKM. The CDR3 totals 15 residues. The CDR3 spells CATRAPGQENQPQHF. The CDR3 bases are TGTGCCACCAGGGCACCCGGACAGGAGAATCAGCCCCAGCATTTT.

V gene TRBV18 combines with J gene TRBJ1-3; D unresolved. This CDR3 region has 15 residues. V shed 6 bases and J shed 0 bases, with 12 bases lying between them. Germline V gene data show CDR1 as KGHSH and CDR2 as LQKENI. CDR3 nucleotide sequence: TGTGCCAGCTCCCTGAGGGATCTCTCTGGAAACACCATATATTTT. Encoded protein: CASSLRDLSGNTIYF. Looking up the rest from reference TRBV18 and TRBJ1-3 gives the full variable domain: NAGVMQNPRHLVRRRGQEARLRCSPMKGHSHVYWYRQLPEEGLKFMVYLQKENIIDESGMPKERFSAEFPKEGPSILRIQQVVRGDSAAYFCASSLRDLSGNTIYFGEGSWLTVV.